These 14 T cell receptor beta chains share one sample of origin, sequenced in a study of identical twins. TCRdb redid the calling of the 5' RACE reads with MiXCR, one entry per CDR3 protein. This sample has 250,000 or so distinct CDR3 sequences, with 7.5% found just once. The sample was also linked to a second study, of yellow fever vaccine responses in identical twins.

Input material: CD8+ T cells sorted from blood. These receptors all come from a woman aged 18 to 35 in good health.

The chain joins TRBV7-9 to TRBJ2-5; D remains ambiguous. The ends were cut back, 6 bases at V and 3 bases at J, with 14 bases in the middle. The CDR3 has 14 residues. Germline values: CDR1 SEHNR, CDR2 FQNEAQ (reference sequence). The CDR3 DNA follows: TGTGCCAGCAGACAGAAGGGTGGTGAAGAGACCCAGTACTTC. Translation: CASRQKGGEETQYF.

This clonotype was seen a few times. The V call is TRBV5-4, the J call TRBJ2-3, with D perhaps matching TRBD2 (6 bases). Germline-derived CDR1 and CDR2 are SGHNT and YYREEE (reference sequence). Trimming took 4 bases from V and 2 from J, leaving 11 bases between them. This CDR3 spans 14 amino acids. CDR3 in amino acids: CASSGWTNTDTQYF. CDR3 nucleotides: TGTGCCAGCAGCGGATGGACTAACACAGATACGCAGTATTTT.

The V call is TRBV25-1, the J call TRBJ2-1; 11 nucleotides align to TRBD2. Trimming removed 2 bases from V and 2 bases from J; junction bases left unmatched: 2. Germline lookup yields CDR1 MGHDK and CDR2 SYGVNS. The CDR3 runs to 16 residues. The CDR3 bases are TGTGCCAGCAGTGAAACTAGCGGGAGCCCCTACAATGAGCAGTTCTTC. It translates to CASSETSGSPYNEQFF. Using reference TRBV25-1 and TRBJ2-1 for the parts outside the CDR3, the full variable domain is EADIYQTPRYLVIGTGKKITLECSQTMGHDKMYWYQQDPGMELHLIHYSYGVNSTEKGDLSSESTVSRIRTEHFPLTLESARPSHTSQYLCASSETSGSPYNEQFFGPGTRLTVL.

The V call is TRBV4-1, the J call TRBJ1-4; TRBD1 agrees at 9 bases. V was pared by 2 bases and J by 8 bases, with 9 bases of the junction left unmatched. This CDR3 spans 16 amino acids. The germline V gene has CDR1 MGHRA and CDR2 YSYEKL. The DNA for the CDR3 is TGCGCCAGCAGCCAACAACCGGGACAGGGTTACGAAAAACTGTTTTTT. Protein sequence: CASSQQPGQGYEKLFF.

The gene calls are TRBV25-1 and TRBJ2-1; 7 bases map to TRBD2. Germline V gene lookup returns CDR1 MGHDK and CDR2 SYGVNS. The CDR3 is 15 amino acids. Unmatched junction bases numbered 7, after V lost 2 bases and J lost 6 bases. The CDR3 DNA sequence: TGTGCCAGCAGTGAAGATTCTAGCGGCCCCAATGAGCAGTTCTTC. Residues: CASSEDSSGPNEQFF.

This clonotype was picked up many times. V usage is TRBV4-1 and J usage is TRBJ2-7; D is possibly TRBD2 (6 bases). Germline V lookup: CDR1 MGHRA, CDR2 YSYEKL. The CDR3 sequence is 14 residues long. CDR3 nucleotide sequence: TGTGCCAGCAGCTTAGGGCAGGGAGGATACGAGCAGTACGTC. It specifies CASSLGQGGYEQYV.

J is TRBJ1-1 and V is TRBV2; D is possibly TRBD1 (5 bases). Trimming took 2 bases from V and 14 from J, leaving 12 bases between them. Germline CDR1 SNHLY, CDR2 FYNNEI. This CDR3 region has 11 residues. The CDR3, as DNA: TGTGCCAGCAGTGAATGGGGGAGCAAGTTCTTT. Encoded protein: CASSEWGSKFF.

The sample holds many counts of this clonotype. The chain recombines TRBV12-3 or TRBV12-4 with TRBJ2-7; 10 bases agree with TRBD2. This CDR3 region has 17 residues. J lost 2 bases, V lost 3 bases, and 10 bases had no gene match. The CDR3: CASSLSSGRRCAYEQYF. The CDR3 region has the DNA TGTGCCAGCAGTTTGAGTAGCGGGAGGAGGTGCGCCTACGAGCAGTACTTC.

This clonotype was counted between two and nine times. The CDR3 nucleotides read TGTGCCAGCAGTACTAGCGGGAGGGCAAACAATGAGCAGTTCTTC. Residues: CASSTSGRANNEQFF. The chain joins TRBV12-3 or TRBV12-4 to TRBJ2-1; 13 bases line up with TRBD2. Trimming at V came to 5 bases and at J to 5 bases, leaving 3 bases not matched to a gene. This CDR3 has 15 amino acids.

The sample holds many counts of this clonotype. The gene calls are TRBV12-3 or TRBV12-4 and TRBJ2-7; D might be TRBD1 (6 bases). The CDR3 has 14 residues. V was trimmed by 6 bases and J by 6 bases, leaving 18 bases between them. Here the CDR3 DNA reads TGTGCCAGCAGAGTGACTACAGGGTTCGGCGAGCAGTACTTC. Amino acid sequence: CASRVTTGFGEQYF.

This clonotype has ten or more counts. The DNA of the CDR3 is TGTGCCAGCAGTTCACGACAGGGGATGAACACTGAAGCTTTCTTT. Its protein product is CASSSRQGMNTEAFF. The genes are TRBV12-3 or TRBV12-4 and TRBJ1-1, with TRBD1 identical over 8 bases. Unmatched junction bases numbered 4, after V lost 4 bases and J lost 0 bases. The CDR3 has 15 residues.

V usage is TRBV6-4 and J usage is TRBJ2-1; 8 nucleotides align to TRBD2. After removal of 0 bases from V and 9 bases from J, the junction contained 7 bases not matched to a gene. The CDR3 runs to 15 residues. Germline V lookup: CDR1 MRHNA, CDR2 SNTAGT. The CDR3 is CASSDSGLEAGEQFF. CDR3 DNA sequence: TGTGCCAGCAGTGACTCGGGACTAGAAGCGGGTGAGCAGTTCTTC.

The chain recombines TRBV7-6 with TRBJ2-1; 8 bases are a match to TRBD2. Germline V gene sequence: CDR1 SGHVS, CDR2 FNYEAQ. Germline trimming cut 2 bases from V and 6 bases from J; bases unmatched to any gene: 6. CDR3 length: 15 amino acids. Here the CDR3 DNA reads TGTGCCAGCAGCTTACGCGGGGGGCTCCGCAATGAGCAGTTCTTC. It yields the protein CASSLRGGLRNEQFF.

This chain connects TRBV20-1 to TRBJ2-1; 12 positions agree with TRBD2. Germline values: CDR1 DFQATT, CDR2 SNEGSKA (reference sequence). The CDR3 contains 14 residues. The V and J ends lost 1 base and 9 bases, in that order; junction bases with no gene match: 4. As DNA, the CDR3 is TGCAGTGCTAGAGGTCTAGCGGGGGGGCGTGAGCAGTTCTTC. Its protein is CSARGLAGGREQFF.